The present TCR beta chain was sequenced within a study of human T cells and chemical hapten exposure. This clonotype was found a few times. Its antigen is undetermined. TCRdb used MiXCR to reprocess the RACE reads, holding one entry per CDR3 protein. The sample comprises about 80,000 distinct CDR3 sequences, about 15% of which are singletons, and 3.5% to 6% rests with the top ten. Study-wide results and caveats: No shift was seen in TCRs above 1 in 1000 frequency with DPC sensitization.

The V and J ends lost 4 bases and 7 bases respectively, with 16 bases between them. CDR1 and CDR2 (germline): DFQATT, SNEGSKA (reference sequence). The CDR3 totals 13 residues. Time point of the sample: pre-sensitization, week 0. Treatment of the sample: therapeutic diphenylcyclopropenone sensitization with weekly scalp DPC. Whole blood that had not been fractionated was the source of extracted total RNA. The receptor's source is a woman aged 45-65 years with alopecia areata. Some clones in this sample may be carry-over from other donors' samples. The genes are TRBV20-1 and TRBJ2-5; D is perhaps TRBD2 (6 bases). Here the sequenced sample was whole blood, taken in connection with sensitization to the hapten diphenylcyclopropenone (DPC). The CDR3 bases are TGCAGTGCTACATCAGGAGAGGGAGGGACCCAGTACTTC. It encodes CSATSGEGGTQYF.